The 32 T cell receptor beta chains below were found in one sample sequenced in a study of a mutant IDH1 vaccine in newly diagnosed glioma. Time point described: baseline, week 1 (first vaccination visit). Regarding treatment: pre-vaccination baseline after standard-of-care therapy. TCRdb's table, derived via immunoSEQ multiplex PCR, lists solely in-frame clones and lacks some. Of 98,000 or so clones in the sample, over 85% were seen once. The sample consisted of PBMCs, taken from a glioma patient treated with radiotherapy, temozolomide or both. Receptors were obtained from a woman aged 50 to 60 with glioma.

CDR3 amino acids: CASRGTGRIYTDTQYF. The CDR3 DNA follows: TGTGCCAGCAGGGGTACAGGGCGGATCTACACAGATACGCAGTATTTT. V gene TRBV11-2 combines with J gene TRBJ2-3; possible D gene TRBD1, 6 bases. The ends were cut back, 6 bases at V and 2 bases at J, with 18 bases in the middle. Germline lookup yields CDR1 SGHAT and CDR2 FQNNGV. The CDR3 is 16 amino acids. Full variable domain (remainder filled in from reference TRBV11-2 and TRBJ2-3): EAGVAQSPRYKIIEKRQSVAFWCNPISGHATLYWYQQILGQGPKLLIQFQNNGVVDDSQLPKDRFSAERLKGVDSTLKIQPAKLEDSAVYLCASRGTGRIYTDTQYFGPGTRLTVL.

The chain links TRBV28 to TRBJ1-6, with TRBD1 as a possible D gene (5 bases). CDR3 length: 16 amino acids. With 6 bases removed from V and 7 bases from J, the gap between germline ends came to 19 bases. Germline CDR1 is MDHEN and CDR2 is SYDVKM. The CDR3 loop is CASRRRGALGNSPLHF. CDR3 DNA: TGTGCCAGCAGACGACGTGGGGCCCTGGGGAATTCACCCCTCCACTTT.

V gene TRBV7-9 combines with J gene TRBJ2-3; D is ambiguous. CDR1 is SEHNR and CDR2 is FQNEAQ in the germline V gene (reference sequence). V lost 6 bases and J 11 bases, leaving 18 bases between the germline ends. The CDR3 length is 13 residues. CDR3 protein: CASSQSIGRGQYF. The CDR3 DNA reads as TGTGCCAGCAGTCAAAGCATAGGAAGAGGGCAGTATTTT.

V is TRBV19 and J is TRBJ1-1; D gene unclear. Germline V CDR1 and CDR2: LNHDA, SQIVND (reference sequence). V was clipped by 7 bases and J by 4 bases, with 16 bases between them. This CDR3 has 14 amino acids. The CDR3 protein is CASTKDDPGTEAFF. In DNA form, the CDR3 reads TGTGCCAGTACTAAGGACGACCCAGGCACTGAAGCTTTCTTT.

This clone appeared a few times. The chain links TRBV7-9 to TRBJ2-3; 9 bases fit TRBD2. This CDR3 spans 13 amino acids. Trimming at V came to 6 bases and at J to 3 bases, leaving 1 base not matched to a gene. Germline CDR1 reads SEHNR; CDR2 reads FQNEAQ (reference sequence). The CDR3 sequence is CASRREGTDTQYF. CDR3 coding DNA: TGTGCCAGCAGGCGGGAGGGGACAGATACGCAGTATTTT.

The chain combines TRBV6-5 with TRBJ1-1, with D possibly matching TRBD1 (5 bases). The CDR3 has 14 residues. Germline lookup yields CDR1 MNHEY and CDR2 SVGAGI. The V end lost 2 bases, the J end lost 1 base, and 8 bases lay between the germline ends. CDR3 bases: TGTGCCAGCAGTTACGGCAGGGCGAACACTGAAGCTTTCTTT. This translates into CASSYGRANTEAFF.

V usage is TRBV11-1 and J usage is TRBJ2-7; 8 bases are a match to TRBD1. The CDR3 is made up of 14 amino acids. V was clipped by 5 bases and J by 3 bases; unmatched bases: 6. Germline CDR1 SGHAT, CDR2 FQDESV (reference sequence). The CDR3 DNA reads as TGTGCCAGCAGCCCCGGGACAGGCTACTACGAGCAGTACTTC. Amino acid sequence: CASSPGTGYYEQYF.

The chain carries TRBV5-1 and TRBJ2-1; possibly TRBD1 or TRBD2 for D (5 bases each). V was trimmed by 6 bases and J by 7 bases, leaving 17 bases between them. From germline, CDR1 is SGHRS and CDR2 YFSETQ. The CDR3 has 14 residues. In nucleotides, the CDR3 is TGCGCCAGCACCCGAACCGGTGGGGGAAATGAGCAGTTCTTC. This sequence encodes CASTRTGGGNEQFF.

This chain connects TRBV28 to TRBJ1-5, with no clear D. CDR1 and CDR2 from the germline V gene are MDHEN and SYDVKM. The CDR3 has 15 amino acids. With 6 bases removed from V and 3 bases from J, the gap between germline ends came to 15 bases. This CDR3 is CASSRAEGYNQPQHF. The CDR3 DNA reads TGTGCCAGCAGCCGAGCGGAGGGATACAATCAGCCCCAGCATTTT. The full variable domain, with the rest looked up from reference TRBV28 and TRBJ1-5, is DVKVTQSSRYLVKRTGEKVFLECVQDMDHENMFWYRQDPGLGLRLIYFSYDVKMKEKGDIPEGYSVSREKKERFSLILESASTNQTSMYLCASSRAEGYNQPQHFGDGTRLSIL.

The chain uses TRBV6-5 and TRBJ2-7; TRBD1 is a possible D gene (5 bases). Germline CDR1 MNHEY, CDR2 SVGAGI. Trimming cost V 5 bases and J 6 bases, with 14 bases left between them. The CDR3 contains 13 residues. The CDR3 loop is CASSGPTVSEQYF. CDR3 nucleotides: TGTGCCAGCAGTGGCCCGACAGTGAGCGAGCAGTACTTC.

This clone has a single count. This chain joins TRBV9 and TRBJ2-5, with 9 nucleotides matching TRBD1. This CDR3 spans 15 amino acids. Germline loops: CDR1 SGDLS, CDR2 YYNGEE. With V trimmed by 3 bases and J by 2 bases, 5 bases remained unmatched. The chain's CDR3 is CASSDRGRSQETQYF. Here the CDR3 DNA reads TGTGCCAGCAGCGACAGGGGGCGTAGTCAAGAGACCCAGTACTTC.

The sample holds one count of this clone. The chain employs TRBV7-9 and TRBJ1-5; TRBD1 agrees at 9 bases. Unmatched junction bases numbered 4, after V lost 4 bases and J lost 3 bases. The CDR3 runs 15 residues. Per the germline V gene, CDR1 is SEHNR and CDR2 is FQNEAQ (reference sequence). This CDR3 reads CASSSTGGPNQPQHF. The CDR3 DNA reads as TGTGCCAGCAGCTCCACAGGGGGCCCCAATCAGCCCCAGCATTTT. The variable domain in full, completed from reference TRBV7-9 and TRBJ1-5, reads DTGVSQNPRHKITKRGQNVTFRCDPISEHNRLYWYRQTLGQGPEFLTYFQNEAQLEKSRLLSDRFSAERPKGSFSTLEIQRTEQGDSAMYLCASSSTGGPNQPQHFGDGTRLSIL.

This rearrangement joins TRBV19 to TRBJ2-7; 8 positions agree with TRBD2. CDR3 length equals 14 residues. Germline CDR1 and CDR2: LNHDA and SQIVND (reference sequence). Germline trimming cut 5 bases from V and 2 bases from J; bases unmatched to any gene: 5. The CDR3 DNA follows: TGTGCCAGTAGTTGGGCGGGAGGCCCCTACGAGCAGTACTTC. This codes for CASSWAGGPYEQYF.

As to this clone: This sample includes further DNA sequences coding for the same CDR3. This chain links TRBV6-1 with TRBJ2-1, with TRBD2 as a possible D gene (6 bases). The CDR3 sequence is 15 residues long. V gave up 0 bases and J gave up 0 bases, with 6 bases separating them. Germline V gene data show CDR1 as MNHNS and CDR2 as SASEGT. This CDR3 is CASSEAGSSYNEQFF. The CDR3 nucleotides read TGTGCCAGCAGTGAAGCCGGGAGCTCCTACAATGAGCAGTTCTTC.

V gene TRBV7-9 combines with J gene TRBJ2-7, with TRBD2 matching over 10 bases. In germline, CDR1 is SEHNR, CDR2 FQNEAQ (reference sequence). The CDR3 loop spans 14 amino acids. With V trimmed by 5 bases and J by 5 bases, 6 bases remained unmatched. The CDR3 protein is CASSTLSGRNEQYF. The CDR3 nucleotides are TGTGCCAGCAGCACCCTTAGCGGGAGGAACGAGCAGTACTTC.

The V and J genes are TRBV5-6 and TRBJ2-1, with unresolved D. The length of the CDR3 is 12 residues. V gave up 2 bases and J gave up 4 bases, with 4 bases separating them. CDR1 is SGHDT, CDR2 YYEEEE, per germline. The CDR3 DNA follows: TGTGCCAGCAGCTTTGAGTACAATGAGCAGTTCTTC. Encoded protein: CASSFEYNEQFF.

To note about this clone: One junction end disagrees with the germline gene, perhaps due to a read error. The chain joins TRBV7-8 to TRBJ1-2, with TRBD1 identical over 8 bases. There are 15 residues in the CDR3. Germline V lookup: CDR1 SGHVS, CDR2 FQNEAQ. CDR3 nucleotide sequence: TGTGCCAGCAGCCCCACCGGGACAGGCTCCCATGGCTACATCTTC. It yields the protein CASSPTGTGSHGYIF.

The gene calls are TRBV5-4 and TRBJ2-7; 7 nucleotides line up with TRBD2. With 8 bases clipped from V and 5 bases from J, the junction kept 10 bases outside the gene matches. Germline V lookup: CDR1 SGHNT, CDR2 YYREEE (reference sequence). CDR3 length: 13 residues. The CDR3 sequence is CASTPAGEHEQYF. The CDR3 nucleotides read TGTGCCAGTACGCCGGCGGGAGAGCACGAGCAGTACTTC. The full variable domain, rest sourced from reference TRBV5-4 and TRBJ2-7, is ETGVTQSPTHLIKTRGQQVTLRCSSQSGHNTVSWYQQALGQGPQFIFQYYREEENGRGNFPPRFSGLQFPNYSSELNVNALELDDSALYLCASTPAGEHEQYFGPGTRLTVT.

The chain uses TRBV7-8 and TRBJ2-3; 8 positions match TRBD2. In germline, CDR1 is SGHVS, CDR2 FQNEAQ. The CDR3 contains 18 residues. Germline trimming cut 6 bases from V and 1 base from J; bases unmatched to any gene: 15. The CDR3 region is CASRKGRVSGKGTDTQYF. DNA of the CDR3: TGTGCCAGCAGAAAGGGGAGGGTTAGCGGGAAAGGCACAGATACGCAGTATTTT. Full variable domain (missing parts from reference TRBV7-8 and TRBJ2-3): GAGVSQSPRYKVAKRGQDVALRCDPISGHVSLFWYQQALGQGPEFLTYFQNEAQLDKSGLPSDRFFAERPEGSVSTLKIQRTQQEDSAVYLCASRKGRVSGKGTDTQYFGPGTRLTVL.

This chain uses TRBV10-3 with TRBJ2-2, with D tentatively TRBD1 or TRBD2 (5 bases each). V dropped 3 bases and J dropped 1 base, with 15 bases sitting between them. This CDR3 is built from 17 residues. The germline V gene encodes CDR1 ENHRY and CDR2 SYGVKD. In DNA, the CDR3 is TGTGCCATCAGTGACGGGGACGGACGGCTGAACACCGGGGAGCTGTTTTTT. Translated: CAISDGDGRLNTGELFF.

The chain is built from TRBV11-2 and TRBJ2-5; D is unclear. Germline lookup yields CDR1 SGHAT and CDR2 FQNNGV. The CDR3 has 16 residues. With 0 bases removed from V and 8 bases from J, the gap between germline ends came to 19 bases. DNA for the CDR3: TGTGCCAGCAGCTTAGATCAGAGGTGGACGCCCGGCACCCAGTACTTC. It specifies CASSLDQRWTPGTQYF.

The chain is built from TRBV6-1 and TRBJ2-3; D remains unclear. Looked up from germline, CDR1 is MNHNS and CDR2 is SASEGT. The CDR3 covers 13 residues. Trimming took off 1 base at V and 4 bases at J, with 6 bases between the two ends. In DNA, the CDR3 is TGTGCCAGCAGTGAAGTTGGGGCAGATACGCAGTATTTT. Its protein product is CASSEVGADTQYF.

J is TRBJ2-1 and V is TRBV4-1, with D possibly matching TRBD2 (5 bases). Germline V gene sequence: CDR1 MGHRA, CDR2 YSYEKL. V was trimmed by 0 bases and J by 8 bases, leaving 17 bases between them. This CDR3 comprises 16 residues. CDR3 sequence: CASSQDGLAWVDEQFF. In nucleotides, the CDR3 is TGCGCCAGCAGCCAAGATGGCCTAGCCTGGGTCGATGAGCAGTTCTTC.

The CDR3 DNA sequence: TGTGCCAGCAGCCCTAGCGGGAGTGTTTACAATGAGCAGTTCTTC. Translating it yields CASSPSGSVYNEQFF. The gene calls are TRBV28 and TRBJ2-1; 10 bases match TRBD2. Germline loops: CDR1 MDHEN, CDR2 SYDVKM. V was pared by 6 bases and J by 4 bases, with 6 bases of the junction left unmatched. The CDR3 extends over 15 amino acids. The whole variable domain, remainder taken from reference TRBV28 and TRBJ2-1, is DVKVTQSSRYLVKRTGEKVFLECVQDMDHENMFWYRQDPGLGLRLIYFSYDVKMKEKGDIPEGYSVSREKKERFSLILESASTNQTSMYLCASSPSGSVYNEQFFGPGTRLTVL.

The chain carries TRBV10-3 and TRBJ2-4, with D perhaps matching TRBD1 or TRBD2 (6 bases each). Trimming took off 4 bases at V and 9 bases at J, with 13 bases between the two ends. The CDR3 has 13 amino acids. Germline-derived CDR1 and CDR2 are ENHRY and SYGVKD. CDR3 residues: CAISATGGGIQYF. Here the CDR3 DNA reads TGTGCCATCAGTGCCACAGGAGGGGGCATTCAGTACTTC.

The CDR3 region is CASSYSGTSETQYF. The CDR3 nucleotides are TGTGCCAGCAGTTACTCGGGGACTTCGGAGACCCAGTACTTC. The chain employs TRBV6-6 and TRBJ2-5; a possible D gene is TRBD2 (6 bases). CDR1 is MNHNY, CDR2 SVGAGI, per germline (reference sequence). V shed 0 bases and J shed 5 bases, with 10 bases lying between them. This CDR3 is 14 amino acids long.

J is TRBJ2-7 and V is TRBV6-5; no clear D gene. The CDR3 covers 15 residues. CDR1 and CDR2 from the germline V gene are MNHEY and SVGAGI. The V end was cut by 4 bases, the J end by 0 bases, with 13 bases between. Here the CDR3 reads CASSFLTDYSYEQYF. The CDR3 DNA sequence: TGTGCCAGCAGTTTCCTCACCGATTACTCCTACGAGCAGTACTTC.

This chain uses TRBV5-4 with TRBJ2-7; a possible D gene is TRBD2 (5 bases). The CDR3 consists of 13 residues. The V end was cut by 2 bases, the J end by 0 bases, with 6 bases between. Germline CDR1 reads SGHNT; CDR2 reads YYREEE (reference sequence). The CDR3 loop reads CASSFGSSYEQYF. The CDR3 DNA is TGTGCCAGCAGCTTTGGGAGCTCCTACGAGCAGTACTTC.

The rearrangement links TRBV7-3 to TRBJ2-1; D tentatively fits TRBD1 or TRBD2 (5 bases each). The germline gives CDR1 SGHTA, CDR2 FQGTGA. The CDR3 runs 16 residues. Trimming pared 1 base from V and 1 base from J, leaving 11 bases between. This CDR3 is CASSLRWDGSYNEQFF. DNA for the CDR3: TGTGCCAGCAGCTTAAGGTGGGACGGGTCCTACAATGAGCAGTTCTTC.

The rearrangement uses TRBV13 and TRBJ2-1; maybe TRBD1 (5 bases). The CDR3 runs 13 residues. Per germline, CDR1 PRHDT and CDR2 FYEKMQ (reference sequence). V lost 1 base and J lost 4, with 5 bases in between. The CDR3 region is CASSLEGYNEQFF. CDR3 DNA: TGTGCCAGCAGCTTAGAGGGGTACAATGAGCAGTTCTTC.

V usage is TRBV28 and J usage is TRBJ1-6; no reliable D call. The CDR3 spans 13 residues. V shed 8 bases and J shed 6 bases, with 11 bases lying between them. The germline V gene has CDR1 MDHEN and CDR2 SYDVKM. The CDR3 protein is CASGGQLNSPLHF. CDR3 sequence (DNA): TGTGCCAGCGGCGGTCAACTTAATTCACCCCTCCACTTT.

The chain combines TRBV29-1 with TRBJ2-7, with 8 nucleotides matching TRBD2. The trim removed 1 base at V and 3 bases at J, leaving 14 bases unmatched. The CDR3 extends over 17 amino acids. Germline CDR1 is SQVTM and CDR2 is ANQGSEA. CDR3 amino acids: CSVEGPALAGADYEQYF. The CDR3 bases are TGCAGCGTTGAAGGCCCCGCCCTAGCGGGCGCCGACTACGAGCAGTACTTC.